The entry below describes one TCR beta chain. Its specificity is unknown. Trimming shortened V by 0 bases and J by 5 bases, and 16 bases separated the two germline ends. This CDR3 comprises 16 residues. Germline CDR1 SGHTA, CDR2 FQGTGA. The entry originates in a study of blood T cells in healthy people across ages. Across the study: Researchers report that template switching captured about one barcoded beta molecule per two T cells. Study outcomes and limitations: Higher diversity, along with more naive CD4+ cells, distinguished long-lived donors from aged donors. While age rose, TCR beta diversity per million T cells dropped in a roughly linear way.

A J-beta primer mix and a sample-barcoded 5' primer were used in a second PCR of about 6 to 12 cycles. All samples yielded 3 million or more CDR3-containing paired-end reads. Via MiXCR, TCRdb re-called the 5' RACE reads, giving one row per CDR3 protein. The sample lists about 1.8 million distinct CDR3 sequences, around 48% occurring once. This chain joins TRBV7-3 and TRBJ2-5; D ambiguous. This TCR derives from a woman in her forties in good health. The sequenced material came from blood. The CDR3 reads CASSLTPGPDLETQYF. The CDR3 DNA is TGTGCCAGCAGCTTAACCCCCGGGCCGGATCTGGAGACCCAGTACTTC.